This TCR beta chain was retrieved from a study of T-cell reconstitution after alpha-beta-depleted transplantation in children. Study-wide results and limits: From surviving recipient T cells and thymic progenitors came the high day-60 TCRbeta diversity observed in some patients.

The library targeted TCRbeta and was prepared with unique molecular identifiers. TCRdb passed the PCR reads through MiXCR, listing each CDR3 protein once. This repertoire shows 500,000 to 750,000 distinct CDR3 sequences, about a quarter found once; its top ten account for less than 40%. CDR1 is SNHLY, CDR2 FYNNEI, per germline. Trimming shortened V by 4 bases and J by 8 bases, and 12 bases separated the two germline ends. The CDR3 covers 13 residues. A word on this clonotype: Its antigen is undetermined.

Sequences were derived from PBMCs, sampled before TCRalphabeta/CD19-depleted stem cell transplant. This receptor was identified in a boy in the first two years of life with Wiskott-Aldrich syndrome, due to receive a stem cell transplant. The rearrangement uses TRBV2 and TRBJ2-1; D gene uncertain. This CDR3 reads CASSARSFDEQFF. As DNA, the CDR3 is TGTGCCAGCAGTGCAAGATCTTTCGATGAGCAGTTCTTC.